Below are 9 T cell receptor beta chains sequenced from a single sample in a study of PD-1 blockade in classical Hodgkin lymphoma. The time point was: cycle 4 day 1 (C4D1), after 5 to 7 weeks of nivolumab. All patients experienced relapse after autologous stem cell transplantation, and brentuximab vedotin exposure was variable. This table comes from immunoSEQ multiplex PCR, and its TCRdb copy is limited to in-frame clones, with some not included. Of 20,000 to 25,000 clones listed, around 70% are singletons. The sequenced sample was peripheral blood mononuclear cells (PBMCs), obtained before the fourth cycle of nivolumab. The origin of the receptors is a human donor with classical Hodgkin lymphoma.

The genes are TRBV4-3 and TRBJ2-3, with D maybe TRBD2 (5 bases). Trimming pared 1 base from V and 1 base from J, leaving 6 bases between. The CDR3 length is 14 residues. Germline V gives CDR1 LGHNA, CDR2 YSLEER. The CDR3 protein is CASSQGRGTDTQYF. CDR3 bases: TGCGCCAGCAGCCAAGGGCGGGGCACAGATACGCAGTATTTT.

The chain recombines TRBV12-5 with TRBJ2-3; TRBD1 matches 7 bases. The CDR3 totals 18 residues. The V gene end was trimmed by 1 base and the J gene end by 3 bases; junction bases not matched to a gene: 13. Germline CDR1 is LGHNT and CDR2 is FRNRAP. CDR3 DNA sequence: TGTGCTAGTGGTTTGGGAACCGGGACAGAAGTTGGGACAGATACGCAGTATTTT. As protein: CASGLGTGTEVGTDTQYF.

A few counts support this clone. The J gene is TRBJ2-1, the V gene TRBV4-3, with 10 bases matching TRBD2. Germline V gives CDR1 LGHNA, CDR2 YSLEER. The CDR3 contains 16 residues. The V gene end was trimmed by 4 bases and the J gene end by 7 bases; junction bases not matched to a gene: 10. The DNA of the CDR3 is TGCGCCAGCAGCCGCCACCTAGCGGGAGAATCGAATGAGCAGTTCTTC. It translates to CASSRHLAGESNEQFF.

Here the CDR3 reads CASSLAATYEQYF. As DNA, the CDR3 is TGTGCCAGCAGCTTAGCCGCGACCTACGAGCAGTACTTC. The chain carries TRBV7-9 and TRBJ2-7; no definite D call. The length of the CDR3 is 13 residues. Germline CDR1 SEHNR, CDR2 FQNEAQ (reference sequence). V was cut by 0 bases and J by 2 bases, with 5 bases left in between.

The chain links TRBV6-6 to TRBJ1-4, with no clear D. Germline CDR1 and CDR2: MNHNY and SVGAGI (reference sequence). Between the trimmed V and J ends, which lost 6 bases and 7 bases, there was a span of 12 bases. The CDR3 runs 13 residues. The CDR3 loop is CASSLPGSEKLFF. The CDR3 bases are TGTGCCAGCAGCCTCCCGGGGAGTGAAAAACTGTTTTTT.

The chain carries TRBV5-4 and TRBJ1-5, with D possibly matching TRBD1 (5 bases). Germline loops: CDR1 SGHNT, CDR2 YYREEE (reference sequence). V was cut by 4 bases and J by 4 bases, with 15 bases left in between. The length of the CDR3 is 15 residues. This CDR3 reads CASSPGGGVNQPQHF. Here the CDR3 DNA reads TGTGCCAGCAGCCCTGGGGGGGGAGTTAATCAGCCCCAGCATTTT.

The V call is TRBV5-4, the J call TRBJ2-2; D is unresolved. Trimming cost V 0 bases and J 6 bases, with 9 bases left between them. The CDR3 contains 14 residues. Looked up from germline, CDR1 is SGHNT and CDR2 is YYREEE (reference sequence). In DNA form, the CDR3 reads TGTGCCAGCAGCTTGGCCCAGGATTCCGGGGAGCTGTTTTTT. Amino acid sequence: CASSLAQDSGELFF.

Comments on this clone: The junction departs from the called germline gene at one end, perhaps through a read error. V and J are TRBV7-9 and TRBJ1-6, with D perhaps TRBD1 (5 bases). Germline assignment: CDR1 SEHNR and CDR2 FQNEAQ (reference sequence). This CDR3 is 15 amino acids long. CDR3 sequence: CVSSFTDRGNSPLHF. In nucleotides, the CDR3 is TGTGTCAGCAGCTTTACCGACAGAGGTAATTCACCCCTCCACTTT.

This rearrangement joins TRBV5-4 to TRBJ1-2, with D hard to call. The germline gives CDR1 SGHNT, CDR2 YYREEE (reference sequence). Trimming stripped 3 bases from V and 0 bases from J, with 12 bases between. The CDR3 consists of 15 residues. The CDR3 DNA sequence: TGTGCCAGCAGCTCTGCGACGGTAGCTAACTATGGCTACACCTTC. This codes for CASSSATVANYGYTF.